This passage covers 5 T cell receptor beta chains from one sample sequenced in a study of blood T cell repertoires in COVID-19. Sequencing was performed with immunoSEQ multiplex PCR; in TCRdb, only in-frame clones are kept and a portion is missing. Of a few hundred thousand clones listed, 85% to 90% were seen once; the top ten hold 1.5% to 2%. What was sequenced was PBMCs or T cells enriched from blood (not recorded which). The receptors derive from a woman in her twenties or thirties who had recovered from COVID-19.

This clone appeared a few times. The chain couples TRBV6-4 to TRBJ1-3; TRBD1 might be the D (6 bases). The CDR3 runs to 15 residues. V was pared by 1 base and J by 3 bases, with 10 bases between. The germline V gene has CDR1 MRHNA and CDR2 SNTAGT. This CDR3 reads CASSDLGADGNTIYF. The CDR3 DNA sequence: TGTGCCAGCAGTGACTTGGGGGCTGATGGAAACACCATATATTTT.

The rearrangement links TRBV5-1 to TRBJ1-3; TRBD1 might be the D (6 bases). The CDR3 has 15 residues. The V gene lost 4 bases and the J gene lost 11 bases, with 22 bases spanning the gap. Per germline, CDR1 SGHRS and CDR2 YFSETQ. DNA for the CDR3: TGCGCCAGCAGCGACGGCCAACAGGGCCAGGTAGCCATATATTTT. As protein: CASSDGQQGQVAIYF.

CDR3 coding DNA: TGTGCCAGCAGGCAGACAGGGTCTGGAAACACCATATATTTT. It translates to CASRQTGSGNTIYF. The chain has TRBV28 and TRBJ1-3; TRBD1 aligns across 7 bases. This CDR3 is built from 14 residues. Germline V CDR1 and CDR2: MDHEN, SYDVKM. V was clipped by 6 bases and J by 1 base; unmatched bases: 3.

The chain links TRBV2 to TRBJ1-5, with D unclear. The ends were cut back, 7 bases at V and 8 bases at J, with 15 bases in the middle. The CDR3 has 13 residues. CDR1 SNHLY and CDR2 FYNNEI come from the germline V gene. The CDR3 spells CASKNGAQEPQHF. The CDR3 nucleotides are TGTGCCAGCAAAAACGGTGCTCAGGAGCCCCAGCATTTT.

This chain connects TRBV19 to TRBJ1-4, with no clear D. CDR3 length equals 17 residues. Germline V gene lookup returns CDR1 LNHDA and CDR2 SQIVND (reference sequence). Trimming took off 1 base at V and 0 bases at J, with 12 bases between the two ends. DNA for the CDR3: TGTGCCAGTAGTATAGTCCGCAGGCCAACAACTAATGAAAAACTGTTTTTT. Protein product: CASSIVRRPTTNEKLFF.